Following are 30 T cell receptor beta chains from one sample sequenced in a study of T cell responses to AZD1222 COVID-19 vaccine. Sequenced by immunoSEQ multiplex PCR; TCRdb stores in-frame clones only, minus some. Here the sample spans about 120,000 clones, about 88% being singletons. Specimen: peripheral blood, collected 28 days after the second AZD1222 dose. These receptors originate from an adult who received the AZD1222 COVID-19 vaccine.

V gene TRBV7-8 combines with J gene TRBJ1-1; 11 nucleotides match TRBD1. The germline V gene encodes CDR1 SGHVS and CDR2 FQNEAQ. Trimming took 4 bases from V and 6 from J; bases not matched to a gene: 16. The CDR3 is 18 amino acids. CDR3 residues: CASSSGVAGTGGFAEAFF. The CDR3 nucleotides are TGTGCCAGCAGCTCCGGAGTCGCCGGGACAGGGGGTTTTGCTGAAGCTTTCTTT.

V and J are TRBV28 and TRBJ1-2; D not certain. With 6 bases removed from V and 4 bases from J, the gap between germline ends came to 12 bases. Looked up from germline, CDR1 is MDHEN and CDR2 is SYDVKM. CDR3 size: 13 residues. The CDR3 is CASSPNGGYGYTF. The CDR3 DNA sequence: TGTGCCAGCAGCCCTAACGGAGGCTATGGCTACACCTTC.

This clone appeared a single time. CDR3 in amino acids: CASSILDKYNEQFF. Here the CDR3 DNA reads TGTGCCAGTAGTATACTCGACAAGTACAATGAGCAGTTCTTC. The chain is built from TRBV19 and TRBJ2-1, with unresolved D. CDR3 size: 14 residues. Germline loops: CDR1 LNHDA, CDR2 SQIVND (reference sequence). The ends were cut back, 2 bases at V and 4 bases at J, with 9 bases in the middle.

CDR3 amino acids: CATSLRGKDEQFF. The CDR3, as DNA: TGTGCCACCAGTCTACGAGGGAAAGATGAGCAGTTCTTC. This rearrangement joins TRBV24-1 to TRBJ2-1; TRBD2 is a possible D gene (5 bases). CDR1 and CDR2 from the germline V gene are KGHDR and SFDVKD. Between the trimmed V and J ends, which lost 6 bases and 8 bases, there was a span of 13 bases. This CDR3 has 13 residues.

This clone was found once. The chain links TRBV11-2 to TRBJ2-3; D perhaps matches TRBD2 (7 bases). The CDR3 spans 16 residues. Deletions cut 0 bases from V and 2 bases from J, with 12 bases between. CDR1 SGHAT and CDR2 FQNNGV come from the germline V gene. The CDR3 sequence: CASSLDGGGHTDTQYF. Here the CDR3 DNA reads TGTGCCAGCAGCTTAGATGGCGGGGGCCACACAGATACGCAGTATTTT.

The chain recombines TRBV11-2 with TRBJ1-3, with TRBD1 identical over 7 bases. The junction had 7 bases not matched to a gene; V was cut back by 4 bases and J by 4 bases. Per the germline V gene, CDR1 is SGHAT and CDR2 is FQNNGV. This CDR3 spans 15 amino acids. CDR3 coding DNA: TGTGCCAGCAGCTCCTTCGGGACAGACGGAAACACCATATATTTT. Encoded protein: CASSSFGTDGNTIYF.

The chain joins TRBV28 to TRBJ2-7; 8 nucleotides agree with TRBD1. V shed 6 bases, J shed 5 bases, and the junction held 12 bases outside the gene matches. The CDR3 spans 15 residues. Per germline, CDR1 MDHEN and CDR2 SYDVKM. The CDR3 nucleotides are TGTGCCAGCAGACAGACGGGGACAGGCGGTAACGAGCAGTACTTC. Its translation: CASRQTGTGGNEQYF.

The gene calls are TRBV14 and TRBJ1-4, with 7 bases fitting TRBD1. CDR3 length equals 16 residues. Trimming removed 1 base from V and 7 bases from J; junction bases left unmatched: 9. The germline CDR1 and CDR2 sequences are SGHDN and FVKESK. Here the CDR3 reads CASSQGRDSGGEKLFF. As DNA, the CDR3 is TGTGCCAGCAGCCAAGGGAGGGACAGTGGGGGTGAAAAACTGTTTTTT.

A note on this clone: This may come from a read error, since a much larger clone is one base off. This chain joins TRBV9 and TRBJ2-2; 8 nucleotides line up with TRBD1. There are 15 residues in the CDR3. V gave up 3 bases and J gave up 1 base; unmatched junction bases: 2. The germline V gene encodes CDR1 SGDLS and CDR2 YYNGEE. The CDR3 nucleotides read TGTGCCAGCAGCGCCGGGACAGGGAACACCGGGGAGCTGTTTTTT. Its protein is CASSAGTGNTGELFF. Looking up the rest from reference TRBV9 and TRBJ2-2 gives the full variable domain: DSGVTQTPKHLITATGQRVTLRCSPRSGDLSVYWYQQSLDQGLQFLIQYYNGEERAKGNILERFSAQQFPDLHSELNLSSLELGDSALYFCASSAGTGNTGELFFGEGSRLTVL.

The V gene is TRBV6-2 or TRBV6-3, the J gene TRBJ1-5; D might be TRBD1 (6 bases). The germline gives CDR1 MNHEY, CDR2 SVGEGT. The CDR3 is 15 amino acids. The ends were cut back, 2 bases at V and 0 bases at J, with 8 bases in the middle. The CDR3, as DNA: TGTGCCAGCAGTTACATGGGACATAGCAATCAGCCCCAGCATTTT. Translation gives CASSYMGHSNQPQHF.

The chain joins TRBV30 to TRBJ1-5, with 8 bases aligning to TRBD1. Germline values: CDR1 GTSNPN, CDR2 SVGIG (reference sequence). After removal of 0 bases from V and 1 base from J, the junction contained 2 bases not matched to a gene. This CDR3 region has 15 residues. DNA of the CDR3: TGTGCCTGGAGTGTAAGGACAGGGAGCAATCAGCCCCAGCATTTT. Residues: CAWSVRTGSNQPQHF.

This chain uses TRBV5-4 with TRBJ2-5; D unresolved. CDR1 SGHNT and CDR2 YYREEE come from the germline V gene (reference sequence). Trimming removed 0 bases from V and 2 bases from J, with 8 bases in between. The CDR3 is 14 residues long. This chain's CDR3 is CASSLATLQETQYF. CDR3 bases: TGTGCCAGCAGCTTGGCGACACTTCAAGAGACCCAGTACTTC.

CDR3 protein: CASSFGTGELYGYTF. DNA for the CDR3: TGTGCCAGCAGTTTCGGGACAGGGGAGCTTTATGGCTACACCTTC. This chain uses TRBV7-8 with TRBJ1-2, with 10 bases matching TRBD1. V was clipped by 6 bases and J by 5 bases; unmatched bases: 9. The CDR3 totals 15 residues. Germline CDR1 reads SGHVS; CDR2 reads FQNEAQ.

The chain couples TRBV27 to TRBJ1-6; D uncertain. The CDR3 contains 17 residues. Trimming removed 6 bases from V and 0 bases from J, with 15 bases in between. Germline V lookup: CDR1 MNHEY, CDR2 SMNVEV (reference sequence). For the CDR3, the DNA is TGTGCCAGCAGCCGAGACGCTAGGAGCTCCTATAATTCACCCCTCCACTTT. This encodes CASSRDARSSYNSPLHF.

This clone was observed a handful of times. The V call is TRBV18, the J call TRBJ2-3; 7 nucleotides align to TRBD1. The J segment lost 6 bases and the V segment lost 4 bases, leaving 7 bases of the junction unmatched. CDR1 is KGHSH, CDR2 LQKENI, per germline. This CDR3 comprises 14 residues. CDR3 in amino acids: CASSLGQAPDTQYF. For the CDR3, the DNA is TGTGCCAGCTCACTAGGACAGGCCCCGGATACGCAGTATTTT.

J is TRBJ1-5 and V is TRBV7-2; D might be TRBD1 (6 bases). V lost 5 bases and J 7 bases, leaving 15 bases between the germline ends. Germline-derived CDR1 and CDR2 are SGHTA and FQGNSA. There are 14 residues in the CDR3. Written as DNA, the CDR3 is TGTGCCAGCAGCCCGGCGGGGGCAGGGCAGCCCCAGCATTTT. Protein: CASSPAGAGQPQHF.

CDR3 protein: CASSHNMNEQFF. The CDR3 nucleotides read TGCGCCAGCAGCCACAACATGAATGAGCAGTTCTTC. J is TRBJ2-1 and V is TRBV5-1; no reliable D call. This CDR3 region has 12 residues. CDR1 and CDR2 (germline): SGHRS, YFSETQ. V gave up 4 bases and J gave up 7 bases, with 9 bases separating them.

The genes are TRBV2 and TRBJ2-5; 7 bases are shared with TRBD1. V was clipped by 4 bases and J by 4 bases; unmatched bases: 9. This CDR3 region has 15 residues. The germline V gene has CDR1 SNHLY and CDR2 FYNNEI. CDR3 loop: CASSALGQRGETQYF. The CDR3 nucleotides are TGTGCCAGCAGTGCGTTGGGACAGAGAGGAGAGACCCAGTACTTC. Drawing the rest from reference TRBV2 and TRBJ2-5, the complete variable domain is EPEVTQTPSHQVTQMGQEVILRCVPISNHLYFYWYRQILGQKVEFLVSFYNNEISEKSEIFDDQFSVERPDGSNFTLKIRSTKLEDSAMYFCASSALGQRGETQYFGPGTRLLVL.

The V and J genes are TRBV29-1 and TRBJ2-2; 10 nucleotides match TRBD2. The CDR3 has 16 residues. V trimming: 4 bases; J trimming: 2 bases; junction bases outside the gene matches: 7. Germline lookup yields CDR1 SQVTM and CDR2 ANQGSEA. The CDR3 nucleotides read TGCAGCGTTGTGGGTCCTAGCGGGGGAAACACCGGGGAGCTGTTTTTT. Encoded protein: CSVVGPSGGNTGELFF.

V and J are TRBV18 and TRBJ2-3, with D possibly matching TRBD2 (5 bases). CDR3 length equals 13 residues. From germline, CDR1 is KGHSH and CDR2 LQKENI. V was pared by 5 bases and J by 7 bases, with 13 bases between. CDR3 DNA: TGTGCCAGCTCAGGACTCCGGTTGAATACGCAGTATTTT. This translates into CASSGLRLNTQYF. Looking up the rest from reference TRBV18 and TRBJ2-3 gives the full variable domain: NAGVMQNPRHLVRRRGQEARLRCSPMKGHSHVYWYRQLPEEGLKFMVYLQKENIIDESGMPKERFSAEFPKEGPSILRIQQVVRGDSAAYFCASSGLRLNTQYFGPGTRLTVL.

The table lists this clone with a count of one. The V gene is TRBV5-6, the J gene TRBJ1-4; 7 bases match TRBD1. The germline gives CDR1 SGHDT, CDR2 YYEEEE. Trimming took 4 bases from V and 8 from J; bases not matched to a gene: 11. The CDR3 runs to 15 residues. CDR3 DNA sequence: TGTGCCAGCAGCCCCATGGGCAGGGGGGCAGAAAAACTGTTTTTT. Protein product: CASSPMGRGAEKLFF.

The sample holds a few counts of this clone. The V call is TRBV20-1, the J call TRBJ2-5, with D unclear. In germline, CDR1 is DFQATT, CDR2 SNEGSKA (reference sequence). V dropped 6 bases and J dropped 7 bases, with 9 bases sitting between them. The CDR3 loop spans 10 amino acids. The CDR3 DNA follows: TGCAGTGCCTCCCCGGCGACCCAGTACTTC. Amino acid sequence: CSASPATQYF.

This chain joins TRBV18 and TRBJ1-6; possibly TRBD1 for D (5 bases). V gave up 6 bases and J gave up 8 bases, with 20 bases separating them. Germline CDR1 and CDR2: KGHSH and LQKENI. This CDR3 contains 16 residues. The CDR3 DNA follows: TGTGCCAGCTCCCCCCGCATGGCAGGGCGGGATTCACCCCTCCACTTT. This codes for CASSPRMAGRDSPLHF.

This chain joins TRBV19 and TRBJ2-1; TRBD1 or TRBD2 may be the D gene (5 bases each). This CDR3 is 16 amino acids long. The V end lost 5 bases, the J end lost 3 bases, and 17 bases lay between the germline ends. CDR1 and CDR2 from the germline V gene are LNHDA and SQIVND (reference sequence). CDR3 coding DNA: TGTGCCAGTAGTCCAACCCGGGACCCCTTCTACAATGAGCAGTTCTTC. The encoded protein is CASSPTRDPFYNEQFF. Supplemented by reference TRBV19 and TRBJ2-1, the full variable domain reads DGGITQSPKYLFRKEGQNVTLSCEQNLNHDAMYWYRQDPGQGLRLIYYSQIVNDFQKGDIAEGYSVSREKKESFPLTVTSAQKNPTAFYLCASSPTRDPFYNEQFFGPGTRLTVL.

The chain is built from TRBV27 and TRBJ1-1, with TRBD1 as a possible D gene (6 bases). V was shortened by 5 bases and J by 0 bases, with 13 bases between the two germline ends. This CDR3 region has 15 residues. Germline V gene data show CDR1 as MNHEY and CDR2 as SMNVEV (reference sequence). The CDR3 coding sequence is TGTGCCAGCAGTGTCGGACAGTTGCTGAACACTGAAGCTTTCTTT. Residues: CASSVGQLLNTEAFF.

The CDR3 nucleotides are TGTGCCAGCAGCACGTTCCTAAGCTCCTACAATGAGCAGTTCTTC. Protein product: CASSTFLSSYNEQFF. The rearrangement links TRBV11-2 to TRBJ2-1; no clear D. CDR1 and CDR2 (germline): SGHAT, FQNNGV. V was clipped by 5 bases and J by 0 bases, with 11 bases between them. This CDR3 region has 15 residues.

The rearrangement links TRBV19 to TRBJ2-7, with D unclear. CDR1 and CDR2 (germline): LNHDA, SQIVND (reference sequence). Trimming took off 5 bases at V and 2 bases at J, with 13 bases between the two ends. The CDR3 sequence is 14 residues long. DNA for the CDR3: TGTGCCAGTAGTCCTCCCGGCAGAGCCTACGAGCAGTACTTC. Translated: CASSPPGRAYEQYF.

Only one count was recorded for this clone. The chain combines TRBV19 with TRBJ1-2; 9 nucleotides align to TRBD1. Germline CDR1 LNHDA, CDR2 SQIVND (reference sequence). This CDR3 contains 17 residues. V lost 6 bases to trimming and J lost 3 bases; unmatched junction nucleotides: 14. CDR3 nucleotide sequence: TGTGCCAGTAGATCGGGACAGGGAATATTAGGGGACTATGGCTACACCTTC. Encoded protein: CASRSGQGILGDYGYTF.

The CDR3 DNA is TGTGCCAGCGTAGCTCGGACAGGGTTTGGCTACACCTTC. Translation gives CASVARTGFGYTF. V usage is TRBV6-5 and J usage is TRBJ1-2, with 8 positions matching TRBD1. The CDR3 runs to 13 residues. V gave up 8 bases and J gave up 7 bases; unmatched junction bases: 9. CDR1 MNHEY and CDR2 SVGAGI come from the germline V gene.

There are a few counts of this clone. The chain joins TRBV30 to TRBJ1-2; no clear D gene. Germline values: CDR1 GTSNPN, CDR2 SVGIG (reference sequence). Trimming left V 8 bases short and J 3 bases short, with 10 bases between. The CDR3 is made up of 11 amino acids. DNA of the CDR3: TGTGCCCTGAGTGGGTACTATGGCTACACCTTC. Translated, it gives CALSGYYGYTF.